The sequence of this T cell receptor (beta chain) was determined in a study of cytomegalovirus exposure and HLA in healthy donors. The V gene end was trimmed by 4 bases and the J gene end by 5 bases; junction bases not matched to a gene: 10. There are 15 residues in the CDR3. The germline V gene has CDR1 SGHNT and CDR2 YYREEE (reference sequence). Study results and limitations: Several of the most significant clusters appeared, in a later analysis, to be linked to common viral pathogens. According to reports, the classifier identified cytomegalovirus status with high specificity and sensitivity. Presence/absence analyses treated sequencing depth as roughly uniform across donors. Researchers reported in a later analysis that a missense DCLRE1C variant was tied to TCR beta V- and J-gene trimming.

This clone has a handful of counts. The antigen remains undetermined. With 60 Vbeta and 13 Jbeta primers, the PCR was carried out. Some clones are missing from TCRdb's copy, which holds only in-frame ones; the method was immunoSEQ multiplex PCR. The sample contains some 150,000 clones, 70% of which appear only once. This receptor was taken from a woman aged 60-75 years in good health and CMV-seropositive. V gene TRBV5-4 combines with J gene TRBJ1-1; 8 bases map to TRBD1. Sequencing was done on a sample of PBMCs. The CDR3 reads CASSRPTGDGTEAFF. CDR3 coding DNA: TGTGCCAGCAGCAGACCGACAGGGGATGGGACTGAAGCTTTCTTT.